The present T cell receptor (beta chain) was sequenced within a study of CD8 T cells in Susac syndrome. Study results and caveats: The number of individuals included in the study's TCR sequencing and HLA analysis was acknowledged as relatively small.

Of note for this clonotype: Antigen specificity is unknown.

The RNA, about 0.5 to 1 ug, was put through reverse transcription using random hexamers. The immunoSEQ assay covered 54 Vbeta and 13 Jbeta segments for CDR3. TCRdb passed the immunoSEQ multiplex PCR reads through MiXCR, listing each CDR3 protein once. The sample contains approximately 200,000 distinct CDR3 sequences, about 95% of which appear only once. The CDR3 totals 14 residues. Losses at the gene ends were 3 bases for V and 10 bases for J; bases not matched to a gene: 14. Per germline, CDR1 DFQATT and CDR2 SNEGSKA (reference sequence). TEMRA cells were FACS-enriched, unlike CD8+ and CD4+ T cells, which were negatively isolated.

The sample comprised CD4+ T cells from PBMCs. The rearrangement joins TRBV20-1 to TRBJ2-5; 7 bases align to TRBD2. The TCR was taken from a human donor with multiple sclerosis. CDR3 coding DNA: TGCAGTGCTAGTCCTTCTAGCGGATCCGAAGGCCAGTACTTC. Protein product: CSASPSSGSEGQYF.